The following is a TCR beta chain sequence with its context. The data originate from a study of blood T cell repertoires in COVID-19. Study background: The study drew acute and convalescent COVID-19 samples from the United States, Italy and Spain.

TCRdb keeps only in-frame clones here, not all; method: immunoSEQ multiplex PCR. Among approximately 190,000 clones listed, 80% to 95% were seen once. The CDR3 consists of 17 residues. After removal of 1 base from V and 6 bases from J, the junction contained 12 bases not matched to a gene. The germline V gene has CDR1 SGHVS and CDR2 FQNEAQ. The source material was peripheral blood. This receptor was taken from a man in his forties or fifties with acute or convalescent COVID-19. The chain recombines TRBV7-8 with TRBJ2-5; 9 nucleotides align to TRBD1. Here the CDR3 DNA reads TGTGCCAGCAGCTTAGGTTCCCCGGGACAGGGATCTCAGACCCAGTACTTC. This gives the protein CASSLGSPGQGSQTQYF.